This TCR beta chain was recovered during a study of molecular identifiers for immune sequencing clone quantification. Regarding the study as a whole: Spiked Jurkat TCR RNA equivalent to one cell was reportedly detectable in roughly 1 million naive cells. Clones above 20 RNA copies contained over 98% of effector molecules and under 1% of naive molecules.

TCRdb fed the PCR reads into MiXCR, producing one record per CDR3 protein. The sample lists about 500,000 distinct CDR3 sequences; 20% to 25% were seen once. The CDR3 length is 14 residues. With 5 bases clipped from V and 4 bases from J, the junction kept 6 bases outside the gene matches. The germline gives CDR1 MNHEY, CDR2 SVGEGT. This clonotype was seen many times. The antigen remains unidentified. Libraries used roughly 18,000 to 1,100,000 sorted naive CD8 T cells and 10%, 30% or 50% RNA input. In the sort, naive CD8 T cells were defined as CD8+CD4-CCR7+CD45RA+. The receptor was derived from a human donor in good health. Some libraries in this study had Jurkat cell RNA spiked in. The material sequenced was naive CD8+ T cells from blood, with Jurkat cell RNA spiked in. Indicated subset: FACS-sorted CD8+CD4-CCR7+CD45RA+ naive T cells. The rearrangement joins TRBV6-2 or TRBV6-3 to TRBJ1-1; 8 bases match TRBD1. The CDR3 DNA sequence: TGTGCCAGCAGTAGGACAGGGAGTCGCACTGAAGCTTTCTTT. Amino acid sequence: CASSRTGSRTEAFF.